This TCR beta chain is drawn from a study of blood T cell repertoires in COVID-19. On the study more broadly: From the United States, Italy and Spain came samples of acute and convalescent COVID-19. Sources were T cells, B-cell-depleted T cells, or PBMCs; the material itself was cDNA or gDNA.

Trimming shortened V by 2 bases and J by 0 bases, and 8 bases separated the two germline ends. Germline CDR1 and CDR2: SGHTA and FQGNSA. The CDR3 has 14 amino acids. Methods used by the authors: Estimates of nucleated cell counts were drawn from the amplification of reference gene primers. Assay used: immunoSEQ multiplex PCR; TCRdb lists only in-frame clones, some missing. V and J calls and clone size are as listed in that table; D and trimming were resolved from the DNA. The sample yields about 160,000 clones, around 85% seen once. The V call is TRBV7-2, the J call TRBJ2-7, with a tentative D call TRBD2 (6 bases). The sample was peripheral blood. The source of this sequence is a man between 60 and 75 years old with active or convalescent COVID-19. The CDR3 region has the DNA TGTGCCAGCAGCTTAACTAGCCCCTCCTACGAGCAGTACTTC. Translating gives CASSLTSPSYEQYF.